This TCR beta chain emerged from a study of T-cell memory formation after mild COVID-19 (dated by TCRdb to the early 2020s). Regarding the study in general: TCR sequence clusters from the two donors were largely donor specific. Two young, previously healthy adult volunteers, one female and one male, were included in the cohort. In two donors, T-cell clones that expanded and contracted after mild COVID-19 were followed by sequencing TCRalpha and TCRbeta repertoires longitudinally.

The sample holds a few counts of this clonotype. Its antigen is unknown. One base away there is no much larger clone; base qualities are not given. Sequencing relied on an Illumina NovaSeq 6000. TCRalpha and TCRbeta cDNA libraries were built by 5'RACE with constant-segment primers, adding sample barcodes and unique molecular identifiers. RNA was extracted from every sample with Trizol reagent. Library amplification was performed in two PCR steps, and a second sample barcode and Illumina TruSeq adapters were introduced in the second step. The libraries were sequenced on an Illumina NovaSeq using 2 x 150 bp paired-end reads. In the authors' own workflow: Reads were demultiplexed and collapsed into UMI-guided consensus sequences with migec v1.2.7. Using mixcr v2.1.11, the UMI consensuses were aligned to TRA and TRB V and J templates and assembled into clonotypes. A clonotype was counted as expanded or contracted only when both edgeR and NoisET called the clonotype significant, with the noise models trained on biological replicates. For edgeR calls, a false discovery rate-adjusted p below 0.01 and a log2 fold-change threshold of 1 were applied. As an exploratory analysis of dynamics, PCA with hierarchical clustering was applied to max-normalized trajectories of the 1000 most abundant clonotypes. Separately sequenced CD4+ and CD8+ repertoires were used to assign the CD4 or CD8 phenotype of responding clones. TCRdb cleaned the public reads at Q25 with fastp, built clones with MiXCR and kept in-frame beta chains. Every CDR3 protein is listed once, alongside the most common genes and DNA of its rows. These V and J calls rely on TCRdb rather than the paper's analysis. Across this sample there are about 610,000 distinct CDR3 sequences, with around 15% seen only once. About 8.6% of the sample is held by the ten biggest clonotypes.

Ficoll-Paque density gradient centrifugation was the method used to isolate PBMCs. The research as a whole found: Contracting CD4+ clones were located mainly in the CM and EM memory subsets, whereas CD8+ clones were found to be enriched in EMRA. SARS-CoV-2 specificity was not confirmed for the second-wave clones peaking on day 37. Only a couple of mild cases were covered in the study, and larger cohorts including severe cases with pre-infection samples were considered necessary. Clones that contracted from day 15 to 85 showed balanced CD4/CD8 phenotypes, whereas a second wave of clones that expanded from day 15 to 37 leaned towards CD4+. Some responding clones were found in pre-infection memory, which suggests that pre-existing cross-reactive memory T cells took part in the SARS-CoV-2 response.

V is cut by 8 bases and J by 4 bases, and the space between the germline ends is 5 bases. Its CDR3 holds 10 amino acids, cysteine through phenylalanine. CDR3 DNA only is kept here, 30 bases in frame from base 1. CDR1 and CDR2 are drawn from the germline V gene: MGHDK, SYGVNS. Sequencing was performed on PBMCs or a T cell subset sorted from them (not recorded which). This TCR was sampled from an adult woman who had mild COVID-19 (a few samples of this study predate the infection). The sample titles of this study are shuffled in the database, so cell type and time point are left out; the donor was told from shared clones. The V gene is TRBV25-1 and the J gene is TRBJ1-1, with the D segment identity uncertain. The nucleotides read TGTGCCAGCGGAGGCACTGAAGCTTTCTTT. Its translation is CASGGTEAFF.